These 31 T cell receptor beta chains were sequenced from one sample in a study of control samples from healthy donors and cancer patients. Libraries were prepared by immunoSEQ multiplex PCR; TCRdb keeps only in-frame clonotypes and omits some of them. The data contain 85,000 to 90,000 clones, approximately 89% of them singletons. Specimen: blood. The origin of the receptors is a young man in good health.

The genes are TRBV19 and TRBJ2-3; TRBD2 aligns across 9 bases. The CDR3 runs to 15 residues. Germline CDR1 is LNHDA and CDR2 is SQIVND (reference sequence). J was trimmed by 6 bases and V by 6 bases; bases with no gene match: 10. CDR3 DNA: TGTGCCAGTAGGCGGACTAGCGAGGGAGGGGATACGCAGTATTTT. This sequence encodes CASRRTSEGGDTQYF.

This chain connects TRBV5-4 to TRBJ2-3, with unresolved D. CDR1 and CDR2 from the germline V gene are SGHNT and YYREEE (reference sequence). The germline V and J ends were trimmed by 0 bases and 4 bases, with 9 bases remaining between them. The CDR3 spans 14 residues. The DNA of the CDR3 is TGTGCCAGCAGCTTGGCTTGGGATCCAGATACGCAGTATTTT. This encodes CASSLAWDPDTQYF.

In its sample, this clone was seen a few times. J is TRBJ1-2 and V is TRBV27; 8 nucleotides match TRBD1. The germline CDR1 and CDR2 sequences are MNHEY and SMNVEV (reference sequence). This CDR3 is 14 amino acids long. V shed 2 bases, J shed 5 bases, and the junction held 4 bases outside the gene matches. CDR3 nucleotides: TGTGCCAGCAGTTTAGGACAGGGCTTTTATGGCTACACCTTC. Translation: CASSLGQGFYGYTF.

Ten or more counts support this clone. The rearrangement joins TRBV7-9 to TRBJ1-2, with D possibly matching TRBD1 (6 bases). Germline CDR1 is SEHNR and CDR2 is FQNEAQ (reference sequence). V lost 3 bases, J lost 8 bases, and 16 bases lay in between. This CDR3 is built from 14 residues. The CDR3 sequence is CASSLMDRVSGYTF. CDR3 DNA: TGTGCCAGCAGCTTGATGGACAGAGTTTCCGGCTACACCTTC. The full variable domain, its missing parts supplied by reference TRBV7-9 and TRBJ1-2, is DTGVSQNPRHKITKRGQNVTFRCDPISEHNRLYWYRQTLGQGPEFLTYFQNEAQLEKSRLLSDRFSAERPKGSFSTLEIQRTEQGDSAMYLCASSLMDRVSGYTFGSGTRLTVV.

The J gene is TRBJ1-1, the V gene TRBV5-1; no firm D call. V was trimmed by 0 bases and J by 5 bases, leaving 17 bases between them. This CDR3 is 16 amino acids long. The germline CDR1 and CDR2 sequences are SGHRS and YFSETQ. The CDR3 loop reads CASSLGTVGSRTEAFF. CDR3 sequence (DNA): TGCGCCAGCAGCTTGGGTACAGTCGGGTCGAGGACTGAAGCTTTCTTT.

V is TRBV3-1 (or the pseudogene TRBV3-2) and J is TRBJ2-3, with 7 positions matching TRBD2. CDR1 is LGHDT, CDR2 YNNKEL, per germline (reference sequence). V shed 1 base and J 4 bases; nucleotides not matched to a gene: 2. CDR3 size: 14 residues. The CDR3 region is CASSQGGGSDTQYF. DNA of the CDR3: TGTGCCAGCAGCCAAGGGGGAGGGTCAGATACGCAGTATTTT.

The table lists this clone with a few counts. The V call is TRBV7-9, the J call TRBJ2-3; 8 positions agree with TRBD2. This CDR3 has 16 amino acids. Germline loops: CDR1 SEHNR, CDR2 FQNEAQ (reference sequence). Germline trimming cut 8 bases from V and 3 bases from J; bases unmatched to any gene: 13. In nucleotides, the CDR3 is TGTGCCAGCGCCTCGGGCGGGGGGATTCGGACAGATACGCAGTATTTT. Amino acids: CASASGGGIRTDTQYF.

Only one count was recorded for this clone. The genes are TRBV6-5 and TRBJ1-6; 9 nucleotides align to TRBD1. The germline CDR1 and CDR2 sequences are MNHEY and SVGAGI. Trimming removed 5 bases from V and 7 bases from J; junction bases left unmatched: 6. The CDR3 is 15 residues long. CDR3 coding DNA: TGTGCCAGCAGTAAATCCGGGACAGGGAATTCACCCCTCCACTTT. Its translation: CASSKSGTGNSPLHF.

The CDR3 spells CAISALEASGNTIYF. The CDR3 nucleotides read TGTGCCATCAGTGCTTTGGAGGCCTCTGGAAACACCATATATTTT. The V call is TRBV10-3, the J call TRBJ1-3, with no clear D. This CDR3 has 15 residues. Germline values: CDR1 ENHRY, CDR2 SYGVKD. Trimming pared 4 bases from V and 0 bases from J, leaving 10 bases between.

This rearrangement joins TRBV30 to TRBJ1-2; 7 bases are shared with TRBD1. V gave up 2 bases and J gave up 5 bases; unmatched junction bases: 11. This CDR3 is 15 amino acids long. The germline gives CDR1 GTSNPN, CDR2 SVGIG (reference sequence). The CDR3 DNA reads TGTGCCTGGAGTCCGATCACAGGGGATTTGTATGGCTACACCTTC. Protein product: CAWSPITGDLYGYTF.

The chain uses TRBV30 and TRBJ1-2, with D hard to call. Trimming took 1 base from V and 4 from J, leaving 7 bases between them. The CDR3 runs 12 residues. Germline V gene data show CDR1 as GTSNPN and CDR2 as SVGIG (reference sequence). CDR3 loop: CAWSDSFYGYTF. CDR3 coding DNA: TGTGCCTGGAGTGACAGCTTCTATGGCTACACCTTC.

This chain connects TRBV5-4 to TRBJ2-7; 7 bases align to TRBD2. V lost 0 bases, J lost 5 bases, and 5 bases stayed unmatched. The germline V gene has CDR1 SGHNT and CDR2 YYREEE (reference sequence). CDR3 length equals 14 residues. The CDR3: CASSLEAGRDEQYF. CDR3 DNA sequence: TGTGCCAGCAGCTTGGAGGCAGGGAGGGACGAGCAGTACTTC.

The V call is TRBV11-2, the J call TRBJ2-1; TRBD2 agrees at 10 bases. After removal of 5 bases from V and 4 bases from J, the junction contained 14 bases not matched to a gene. The CDR3 covers 18 residues. The V gene's germline CDR1 is SGHAT and CDR2 FQNNGV. This chain's CDR3 is CASSARHSGGPPYNEQFF. The CDR3 nucleotides are TGTGCCAGCAGCGCGCGACATAGCGGGGGGCCCCCTTACAATGAGCAGTTCTTC. Variable domain in full (rest from reference TRBV11-2 and TRBJ2-1): EAGVAQSPRYKIIEKRQSVAFWCNPISGHATLYWYQQILGQGPKLLIQFQNNGVVDDSQLPKDRFSAERLKGVDSTLKIQPAKLEDSAVYLCASSARHSGGPPYNEQFFGPGTRLTVL.

The chain uses TRBV24-1 and TRBJ1-5, with 10 positions matching TRBD1. Per the germline V gene, CDR1 is KGHDR and CDR2 is SFDVKD. V shed 7 bases and J 4 bases; nucleotides not matched to a gene: 0. The CDR3 sequence is 13 residues long. Here the CDR3 reads CATRGQGNQPQHF. The CDR3 DNA reads as TGTGCCACCAGGGGACAGGGGAATCAGCCCCAGCATTTT.

The V gene is TRBV28, the J gene TRBJ2-6; no definite D call. The CDR3 has 14 residues. CDR1 is MDHEN and CDR2 is SYDVKM in the germline V gene. Trimming cost V 7 bases and J 0 bases, with 7 bases left between them. CDR3 protein: CASNRISGANVLTF. The CDR3, as DNA: TGTGCCAGCAACCGGATCTCTGGGGCCAACGTCCTGACTTTC.

The CDR3, as DNA: TGTGCCAGCAACCAACAGGGAGGTAGTGAAAAACTGTTTTTT. This codes for CASNQQGGSEKLFF. The V gene is TRBV6-6, the J gene TRBJ1-4; a weak D match, TRBD1 (6 bases). Germline V gene data show CDR1 as MNHNY and CDR2 as SVGAGI (reference sequence). The V gene lost 7 bases and the J gene lost 7 bases, with 16 bases spanning the gap. The CDR3 has 14 residues.

The J gene is TRBJ1-1, the V gene TRBV5-1; TRBD1 aligns across 12 bases. Germline V CDR1 and CDR2: SGHRS, YFSETQ. V dropped 4 bases and J dropped 5; count of bases not matched to a gene: 6. The CDR3 has 15 amino acids. The CDR3 region is CASSTGTGGETEAFF. DNA for the CDR3: TGCGCCAGCAGCACCGGGACAGGGGGCGAGACTGAAGCTTTCTTT.

With regard to this clone: The sample contains more than one DNA sequence encoding this CDR3. The chain joins TRBV5-1 to TRBJ1-1; no clear D. V was cut by 1 base and J by 1 base, with 5 bases left in between. CDR3 length: 13 residues. Germline V gives CDR1 SGHRS, CDR2 YFSETQ. CDR3 bases: TGCGCCAGCAGCTTGCAAGGGAACACTGAAGCTTTCTTT. Amino acid sequence: CASSLQGNTEAFF. Together with reference TRBV5-1 and TRBJ1-1, the CDR3 gives the full variable domain: KAGVTQTPRYLIKTRGQQVTLSCSPISGHRSVSWYQQTPGQGLQFLFEYFSETQRNKGNFPGRFSGRQFSNSRSEMNVSTLELGDSALYLCASSLQGNTEAFFGQGTRLTVV.

The chain joins TRBV18 to TRBJ1-5; perhaps TRBD1 as D (6 bases). The CDR3 is 14 amino acids. The ends were cut back, 6 bases at V and 7 bases at J, with 16 bases in the middle. CDR1 and CDR2 (germline): KGHSH, LQKENI. CDR3 bases: TGTGCCAGCTCTGAGGGGCCAAGGGGGCAGCCCCAGCATTTT. This codes for CASSEGPRGQPQHF.

This chain links TRBV18 with TRBJ1-1; D remains unclear. The CDR3 has 16 amino acids. Per germline, CDR1 KGHSH and CDR2 LQKENI. Deletions cut 1 base from V and 1 base from J, with 13 bases between. The CDR3: CASSPQGSGPNTEAFF. CDR3 sequence (DNA): TGTGCCAGCTCACCACAGGGTTCTGGTCCGAACACTGAAGCTTTCTTT.

The chain is built from TRBV5-8 and TRBJ2-7; D gene ambiguous. Germline-derived CDR1 and CDR2 are SGHTS and YDEGEE. The CDR3 extends over 14 amino acids. V lost 0 bases, J lost 5 bases, and 12 bases lay in between. CDR3 DNA sequence: TGTGCCAGCAGCTTGGCCGGCTGGGCAAACGAGCAGTACGTC. Residues: CASSLAGWANEQYV.

This clone was counted only a few times. The gene calls are TRBV21-1 and TRBJ1-5; TRBD1 is the table's D call, not checked against the DNA. TRBV21-1 represents a pseudogene. The CDR3 extends over 17 amino acids. Here the CDR3 DNA reads TGTGCCAGCAGTTGCAGGGGGCGCATCGGTTTAAATCAGCCCCAGCATTTT. Its protein product is CASSCRGRIGLNQPQHF.

The chain combines TRBV9 with TRBJ2-3, with D unresolved. Deletions cut 0 bases from V and 2 bases from J, with 16 bases between. Germline V lookup: CDR1 SGDLS, CDR2 YYNGEE. The CDR3 extends over 17 amino acids. In DNA, the CDR3 is TGTGCCAGCAGCGTAGTGTCCTCCTCCCCCACCACAGATACGCAGTATTTT. This translates into CASSVVSSSPTTDTQYF.

This clone showed up just a few times. The J gene is TRBJ2-7, the V gene TRBV18, with TRBD1 matching over 8 bases. CDR1 and CDR2 from the germline V gene are KGHSH and LQKENI. Trimming took 4 bases from V and 6 from J; bases not matched to a gene: 11. This CDR3 spans 15 amino acids. CDR3 protein: CASSLGQGHVSEQYF. As DNA, the CDR3 is TGTGCCAGCTCACTTGGACAGGGCCACGTGTCCGAGCAGTACTTC.

This clone was counted a few times. The V call is TRBV5-4, the J call TRBJ1-3; no firm D call. From germline, CDR1 is SGHNT and CDR2 YYREEE (reference sequence). V lost 5 bases and J 0 bases, leaving 9 bases between the germline ends. The CDR3 covers 14 residues. CDR3 amino acids: CASRADISGNTIYF. The CDR3 nucleotides are TGTGCCAGCAGGGCAGACATCTCTGGAAACACCATATATTTT.

The rearrangement links TRBV7-9 to TRBJ2-7; possible D gene TRBD2, 6 bases. The CDR3 extends over 16 amino acids. With 1 base removed from V and 0 bases from J, the gap between germline ends came to 13 bases. In germline, CDR1 is SEHNR, CDR2 FQNEAQ (reference sequence). CDR3 loop: CASSLVAGLISYEQYV. The CDR3 DNA follows: TGTGCCAGCAGCTTAGTGGCGGGGCTGATCTCCTACGAGCAGTACGTC.

The V call is TRBV6-6, the J call TRBJ2-5, with 9 bases that match TRBD1. This CDR3 has 14 amino acids. Germline V CDR1 and CDR2: MNHNY, SVGAGI (reference sequence). The V and J ends lost 6 bases and 5 bases, in that order; junction bases with no gene match: 7. The CDR3 reads CASREQGAQETQYF. The CDR3 DNA is TGTGCCAGCAGGGAACAGGGGGCGCAGGAGACCCAGTACTTC.

The rearrangement joins TRBV29-1 to TRBJ2-7; the match to TRBD1 covers 12 bases. Germline V CDR1 and CDR2: SQVTM, ANQGSEA. This CDR3 spans 13 amino acids. DNA for the CDR3: TGCAGGGCGGGACAGGGGGCTAGGTACGAGCAGTACGTC. It encodes CRAGQGARYEQYV.

The chain uses TRBV19 and TRBJ1-1; maybe TRBD1 (6 bases). Germline V lookup: CDR1 LNHDA, CDR2 SQIVND (reference sequence). V was pared by 8 bases and J by 1 base, with 14 bases between. The CDR3 contains 14 residues. DNA of the CDR3: TGTGCCAGTGCTTTTGGACAGTCGAACACTGAAGCTTTCTTT. Protein sequence: CASAFGQSNTEAFF.

The chain links TRBV18 to TRBJ2-1; tentative D call: TRBD1 (6 bases). V was shortened by 2 bases and J by 6 bases, with 11 bases between the two germline ends. Germline values: CDR1 KGHSH, CDR2 LQKENI. This CDR3 has 14 residues. The CDR3 nucleotides are TGTGCCAGCTCACCAAAGGCACAGGGCAATGAGCAGTTCTTC. It translates to CASSPKAQGNEQFF.

The V and J genes are TRBV11-2 and TRBJ1-1, with D hard to call. Trimming stripped 4 bases from V and 6 bases from J, with 12 bases between. The germline V gene has CDR1 SGHAT and CDR2 FQNNGV. CDR3 length: 13 amino acids. The CDR3 sequence is CASSSTLGPEAFF. The CDR3, as DNA: TGTGCCAGCAGCTCAACCTTGGGTCCTGAAGCTTTCTTT. The variable domain in full, completed from reference TRBV11-2 and TRBJ1-1, reads EAGVAQSPRYKIIEKRQSVAFWCNPISGHATLYWYQQILGQGPKLLIQFQNNGVVDDSQLPKDRFSAERLKGVDSTLKIQPAKLEDSAVYLCASSSTLGPEAFFGQGTRLTVV.